This T cell receptor beta chain was observed in a study of breast tumors, draining lymph nodes, adjacent tissues. General study findings and limits: Tumor repertoires ranked between lymph nodes and nontumor tissue in diversity, with V and J gene preferences.

Germline V gene lookup returns CDR1 MNHNS and CDR2 SASEGT. V lost 2 bases and J lost 5, with 8 bases in between. The CDR3 runs 13 residues. TCRdb re-analysed the multiplex PCR reads in MiXCR, keeping a single row per CDR3 protein. In the table there are tens of thousands of distinct CDR3 sequences, roughly 41% of which are singletons. This clonotype occurred many times. The target antigen is unknown. Sequenced input: breast tumor tissue. This TCR was sampled from a female donor with breast cancer. Some clones in this sample may be carry-over from other donors' samples. This sequence joins TRBV6-1 and TRBJ2-3; weak D call: TRBD1 (6 bases). The CDR3 nucleotides are TGTGCCAGCAGTGAACAGGGGCAAGATACGCAGTATTTT. The encoded protein is CASSEQGQDTQYF.